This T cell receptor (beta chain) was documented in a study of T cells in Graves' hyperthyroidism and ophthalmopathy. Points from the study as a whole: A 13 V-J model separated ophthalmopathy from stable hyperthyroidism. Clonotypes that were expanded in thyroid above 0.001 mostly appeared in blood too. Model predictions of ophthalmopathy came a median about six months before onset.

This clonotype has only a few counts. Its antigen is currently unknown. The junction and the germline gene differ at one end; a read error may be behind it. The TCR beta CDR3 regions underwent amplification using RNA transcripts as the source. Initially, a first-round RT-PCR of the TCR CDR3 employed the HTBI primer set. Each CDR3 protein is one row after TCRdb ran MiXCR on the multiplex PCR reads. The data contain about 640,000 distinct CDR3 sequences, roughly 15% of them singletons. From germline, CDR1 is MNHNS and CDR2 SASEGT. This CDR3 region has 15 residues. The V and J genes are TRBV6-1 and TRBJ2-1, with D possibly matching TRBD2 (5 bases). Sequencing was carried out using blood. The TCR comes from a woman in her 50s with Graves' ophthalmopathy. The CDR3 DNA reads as TGTGCCAGCAGTGTCGGGCGGGTCTCCTACAATGAGCAGCTCTTC. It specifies CASSVGRVSYNEQLF.